These 13 T cell receptor beta chains were sequenced from one sample in a study of blood T cell repertoires in COVID-19. The method was immunoSEQ multiplex PCR; TCRdb's version includes in-frame clones alone and lacks a portion of them. The table includes under 300,000 clones, roughly 88% detected once. The sample was peripheral blood. The receptors shown here come from a woman aged 70-85 years with acute or convalescent COVID-19.

The V and J genes are TRBV7-9 and TRBJ1-4; D ambiguous. From germline, CDR1 is SEHNR and CDR2 FQNEAQ (reference sequence). V lost 3 bases to trimming and J lost 7 bases, with 9 bases between them. The CDR3 runs 13 residues. The CDR3 DNA follows: TGTGCCAGCAGCTTTTACACGGGTGAAAAACTGTTTTTT. Encoded protein: CASSFYTGEKLFF.

The chain carries TRBV10-3 and TRBJ1-1; 9 bases line up with TRBD1. The ends lost 2 bases at V and 4 bases at J; junction bases unmatched: 2. CDR3 length: 14 amino acids. The germline V gene encodes CDR1 ENHRY and CDR2 SYGVKD. The CDR3 region has the DNA TGTGCCATCAGTGAGCGGGACAGGGCCACTGAAGCTTTCTTT. It is translated as CAISERDRATEAFF.

The chain is built from TRBV4-1 and TRBJ2-7; TRBD2 aligns across 11 bases. V shed 3 bases and J 3 bases; nucleotides not matched to a gene: 7. This CDR3 spans 16 amino acids. In germline, CDR1 is MGHRA, CDR2 YSYEKL. The CDR3 spells CASSQSGTSGFYEQYF. The CDR3 nucleotides are TGCGCCAGCAGCCAGTCAGGGACTAGCGGTTTCTACGAGCAGTACTTC.

The rearrangement links TRBV30 to TRBJ1-5; weak D call: TRBD1 (6 bases). This CDR3 region has 15 residues. Trimming pared 3 bases from V and 5 bases from J, leaving 17 bases between. From germline, CDR1 is GTSNPN and CDR2 SVGIG (reference sequence). CDR3 sequence reads: CAWSFGRGGDQPQHF. The CDR3 DNA is TGTGCCTGGAGCTTCGGGAGGGGGGGCGATCAGCCCCAGCATTTT.

This clone was detected a few times. The V call is TRBV2, the J call TRBJ1-4; D gene unclear. CDR3 length equals 14 residues. CDR1 is SNHLY and CDR2 is FYNNEI in the germline V gene. V was pared by 8 bases and J by 4 bases, with 14 bases between. The CDR3, as DNA: TGTGCCAGCGTTCGGTCTCCGGTTAATGAAAAACTGTTTTTT. It specifies CASVRSPVNEKLFF.

This chain connects TRBV7-2 to TRBJ1-4; D call uncertain. The V gene lost 2 bases and the J gene lost 8 bases, with 15 bases spanning the gap. This CDR3 has 15 residues. Germline values: CDR1 SGHTA, CDR2 FQGNSA. The chain's CDR3 is CASSLTWLAGEKLFF. The CDR3, as DNA: TGTGCCAGCAGCTTAACTTGGCTGGCGGGGGAAAAACTGTTTTTT.

V gene TRBV7-9 combines with J gene TRBJ1-6; possibly TRBD1 for D (6 bases). The CDR3 sequence is 15 residues long. Germline-derived CDR1 and CDR2 are SEHNR and FQNEAQ (reference sequence). V was clipped by 4 bases and J by 7 bases, with 14 bases between them. CDR3 sequence reads: CASSYSQGSNSPLHF. Here the CDR3 DNA reads TGTGCCAGCAGCTACTCCCAGGGGAGCAATTCACCCCTCCACTTT.

The chain couples TRBV5-1 to TRBJ1-2; 8 bases are shared with TRBD1. This CDR3 has 14 residues. The J segment lost 3 bases and the V segment lost 4 bases, leaving 5 bases of the junction unmatched. Germline CDR1 SGHRS, CDR2 YFSETQ. The CDR3 nucleotides read TGCGCCAGCAGCCTGGTACAGGGGGACTATGGCTACACCTTC. Residues: CASSLVQGDYGYTF. Looking up the rest from reference TRBV5-1 and TRBJ1-2 gives the full variable domain: KAGVTQTPRYLIKTRGQQVTLSCSPISGHRSVSWYQQTPGQGLQFLFEYFSETQRNKGNFPGRFSGRQFSNSRSEMNVSTLELGDSALYLCASSLVQGDYGYTFGSGTRLTVV.

The chain combines TRBV11-2 with TRBJ2-5; TRBD2 might be the D (6 bases). The CDR3 consists of 15 residues. Trimming stripped 1 base from V and 4 bases from J, with 13 bases between. In germline, CDR1 is SGHAT, CDR2 FQNNGV. In DNA, the CDR3 is TGTGCCAGCAGCTTAGGGGGGGTTAGGTCAGAGACCCAGTACTTC. Amino acid sequence: CASSLGGVRSETQYF.

The CDR3 sequence: CASSPGQEETQYF. DNA of the CDR3: TGTGCCAGCTCACCCGGACAGGAAGAGACCCAGTACTTC. This chain links TRBV18 with TRBJ2-5, with TRBD1 matching over 7 bases. CDR1 KGHSH and CDR2 LQKENI come from the germline V gene. The CDR3 is 13 amino acids. V lost 3 bases to trimming and J lost 3 bases; unmatched junction nucleotides: 1.

V gene TRBV4-1 combines with J gene TRBJ1-6; TRBD1 might be the D (5 bases). The germline V gene has CDR1 MGHRA and CDR2 YSYEKL. Trimming removed 0 bases at V and 10 bases at J, with 10 bases between. The CDR3 is 14 residues long. The CDR3 loop is CASSQERGGSPLHF. DNA of the CDR3: TGCGCCAGCAGCCAAGAAAGGGGCGGCTCACCCCTCCACTTT.

The chain joins TRBV2 to TRBJ1-4; D may be TRBD1 (5 bases). This CDR3 spans 13 amino acids. Germline V gene sequence: CDR1 SNHLY, CDR2 FYNNEI. Trimming took off 4 bases at V and 8 bases at J, with 11 bases between the two ends. The CDR3 DNA follows: TGTGCCAGCAGTGGGCAGGGTGAAGAAAAACTGTTTTTT. Its translation is CASSGQGEEKLFF.

This clone appeared a few times. This sequence joins TRBV4-1 and TRBJ1-3, with D unclear. Germline V gene data show CDR1 as MGHRA and CDR2 as YSYEKL. V lost 5 bases to trimming and J lost 1 base, with 12 bases between them. The CDR3 covers 15 residues. CDR3 sequence reads: CASSFSAQSGNTIYF. CDR3 bases: TGCGCCAGCAGCTTTTCCGCACAGTCTGGAAACACCATATATTTT.